The 16 T cell receptor beta chains reported below all come from one sample, sequenced in a study of cytomegalovirus exposure and HLA in healthy donors. PCR involved 60 Vbeta and 13 Jbeta primers. Profiling relied on immunoSEQ multiplex PCR, and the TCRdb table lists in-frame clones only, not all of them. The table records around 50,000 clones, roughly 84% of them present only once. Source material: PBMCs. Source of these receptors: a man under 40 in good health and CMV-seronegative.

The chain is built from TRBV5-4 and TRBJ2-1; D perhaps matches TRBD2 (6 bases). The V gene's germline CDR1 is SGHNT and CDR2 YYREEE (reference sequence). The CDR3 has 14 amino acids. Between the trimmed V and J ends, which lost 4 bases and 6 bases, there was a span of 14 bases. The CDR3 protein is CASSPGWGGNEQFF. The CDR3, as DNA: TGTGCCAGCAGCCCGGGGTGGGGAGGCAATGAGCAGTTCTTC. Filled out from reference TRBV5-4 and TRBJ2-1, the complete variable domain reads ETGVTQSPTHLIKTRGQQVTLRCSSQSGHNTVSWYQQALGQGPQFIFQYYREEENGRGNFPPRFSGLQFPNYSSELNVNALELDDSALYLCASSPGWGGNEQFFGPGTRLTVL.

Turning to this clone: One end of the junction varies from germline; a read error may be responsible. Other DNA sequences within the sample encode an identical CDR3. This chain uses TRBV4-1 with TRBJ2-3, with D possibly matching TRBD2 (5 bases). The CDR3 contains 15 residues. CDR1 is MGHRA, CDR2 YSYEKL, per germline. The CDR3 sequence: CASSRTVGEADTQYF. The CDR3 region has the DNA TGCGCCAGCAGCCGAACGGTCGGGGAAGCAGATACACAGTATTTT.

This chain uses TRBV6-5 with TRBJ2-1, with TRBD1 identical over 11 bases. Germline V gene data show CDR1 as MNHEY and CDR2 as SVGAGI. The CDR3 loop spans 15 amino acids. V dropped 6 bases and J dropped 7; count of bases not matched to a gene: 8. The CDR3: CASRVDRGRKNEQFF. Written as DNA, the CDR3 is TGTGCCAGCAGGGTGGACAGGGGGCGTAAGAATGAGCAGTTCTTC.

This clone was detected only once. The chain carries TRBV7-2 and TRBJ2-7; D is unclear. V lost 1 base, J lost 2 bases, and 9 bases lay in between. The CDR3 contains 14 residues. Germline CDR1 and CDR2: SGHTA and FQGNSA. The DNA of the CDR3 is TGTGCCAGCAGCTTAGGAGTCGGAGCCTACGAGCAGTACTTC. It yields the protein CASSLGVGAYEQYF.

This clone has a handful of counts. V and J are TRBV5-1 and TRBJ1-1; possibly TRBD1 for D (5 bases). The CDR3 sequence is 14 residues long. The germline V gene has CDR1 SGHRS and CDR2 YFSETQ. The germline V and J ends were trimmed by 3 bases and 1 base, with 10 bases remaining between them. In nucleotides, the CDR3 is TGCGCCAGCAGCTACCAGGGAGGGAACACTGAAGCTTTCTTT. Translation gives CASSYQGGNTEAFF.

The chain recombines TRBV6-5 with TRBJ1-2; possible D gene TRBD1, 5 bases. CDR3 length: 15 amino acids. CDR1 and CDR2 from the germline V gene are MNHEY and SVGAGI. Trimming cost V 0 bases and J 6 bases, with 14 bases left between them. The DNA of the CDR3 is TGTGCCAGCAGTTACTCCTCAGGGCGGTACGATGGCTACACCTTC. Translated, it gives CASSYSSGRYDGYTF.

The chain recombines TRBV18 with TRBJ2-5; 7 bases map to TRBD1. The junction had 3 bases not matched to a gene; V was cut back by 6 bases and J by 2 bases. The germline CDR1 and CDR2 sequences are KGHSH and LQKENI. CDR3 length equals 13 residues. CDR3 loop: CASSGTEQETQYF. The CDR3 nucleotides are TGTGCCAGCTCCGGGACAGAGCAAGAGACCCAGTACTTC.

The chain is built from TRBV2 and TRBJ2-7; no clear D gene. From germline, CDR1 is SNHLY and CDR2 FYNNEI. The CDR3 extends over 12 amino acids. The V end was cut by 2 bases, the J end by 2 bases, with 4 bases between. CDR3 loop: CASSERAYEQYF. Here the CDR3 DNA reads TGTGCCAGCAGTGAACGGGCCTACGAGCAGTACTTC.

This clone was counted a few times. The chain is built from TRBV4-3 and TRBJ1-6; 8 bases fit TRBD1. The trim removed 0 bases at V and 8 bases at J, leaving 12 bases unmatched. Per germline, CDR1 LGHNA and CDR2 YSLEER. The CDR3 contains 18 residues. This CDR3 is CASSQDPLRVTGDSPLHF. The CDR3 DNA sequence: TGCGCCAGCAGCCAAGATCCCCTCAGGGTGACAGGGGATTCACCCCTCCACTTT.

This clone ranks as medium-sized (0.01 to 0.1%). The chain carries TRBV4-1 and TRBJ1-2, with a weak D call TRBD1 (5 bases). Germline loops: CDR1 MGHRA, CDR2 YSYEKL. Trimming stripped 1 base from V and 5 bases from J, with 14 bases between. The CDR3 sequence is 15 residues long. The CDR3 reads CASSQGDLEGYGYTF. For the CDR3, the DNA is TGCGCCAGCAGCCAAGGGGACCTGGAGGGGTATGGCTACACCTTC.

The rearrangement uses TRBV19 and TRBJ2-6; D perhaps matches TRBD1 (6 bases). Trimming cost V 5 bases and J 2 bases, with 19 bases left between them. The CDR3 totals 18 residues. Germline V gives CDR1 LNHDA, CDR2 SQIVND (reference sequence). CDR3 nucleotides: TGTGCCAGTAGTCCGACAGGTCCAGGGCTGACTGGGGCCAACGTCCTGACTTTC. Translating it yields CASSPTGPGLTGANVLTF.

CDR3 sequence reads: CASSLRTGTDTQYF. The CDR3 nucleotides are TGTGCCAGCAGCTTACGGACAGGCACAGATACGCAGTATTTT. This chain links TRBV7-2 with TRBJ2-3; D is possibly TRBD1 (6 bases). This CDR3 has 14 residues. Per germline, CDR1 SGHTA and CDR2 FQGNSA. The V end lost 2 bases, the J end lost 1 base, and 7 bases lay between the germline ends.

This chain uses TRBV7-2 with TRBJ2-5; 8 bases match TRBD1. Germline trimming cut 4 bases from V and 2 bases from J; bases unmatched to any gene: 9. CDR1 is SGHTA and CDR2 is FQGNSA in the germline V gene. The length of the CDR3 is 16 residues. CDR3 DNA sequence: TGTGCCAGCAGCTCAGGACAGGGTTTTCGTCAAGAGACCCAGTACTTC. This translates into CASSSGQGFRQETQYF.

The chain recombines TRBV7-2 with TRBJ1-2; D is perhaps TRBD1 (5 bases). The CDR3 extends over 13 amino acids. The V end lost 1 base, the J end lost 6 bases, and 9 bases lay between the germline ends. Germline V gene lookup returns CDR1 SGHTA and CDR2 FQGNSA. CDR3 in amino acids: CASSLVVGDGYTF. The CDR3 nucleotides read TGTGCCAGCAGCTTAGTTGTAGGGGATGGCTACACCTTC.

The V gene is TRBV10-1, the J gene TRBJ2-7; D is possibly TRBD2 (5 bases). Looked up from germline, CDR1 is WNHNN and CDR2 is SYGVQD (reference sequence). With 0 bases removed from V and 3 bases from J, the gap between germline ends came to 6 bases. The CDR3 sequence is 13 residues long. Here the CDR3 DNA reads TGCGCCAGCAGTGAGTCAGGGAGCTACGAGCAGTACTTC. It is translated as CASSESGSYEQYF.

The chain links TRBV7-9 to TRBJ1-4, with D hard to call. The germline gives CDR1 SEHNR, CDR2 FQNEAQ (reference sequence). The CDR3 runs to 15 residues. V lost 5 bases and J 2 bases, leaving 12 bases between the germline ends. The CDR3 sequence is CASSPQTGTNEKLFF. The DNA for the CDR3 is TGTGCCAGCAGCCCACAAACGGGGACTAATGAAAAACTGTTTTTT. Together with reference TRBV7-9 and TRBJ1-4, the CDR3 gives the full variable domain: DTGVSQNPRHKITKRGQNVTFRCDPISEHNRLYWYRQTLGQGPEFLTYFQNEAQLEKSRLLSDRFSAERPKGSFSTLEIQRTEQGDSAMYLCASSPQTGTNEKLFFGSGTQLSVL.